What follows is one T cell receptor (beta chain) and its context. This entry comes from a study of T cells in Graves' hyperthyroidism and ophthalmopathy. Researchers amplified the TCR beta CDR3 regions from RNA transcripts. RT-PCR in the first round (using the HTBI primer set) targeted the TCR CDR3. TCRdb ran MiXCR on the multiplex PCR reads and lists one entry per CDR3 protein. The sample lists 300,000 to 450,000 distinct CDR3 sequences, 15% to 18% occurring once. What was sequenced was blood. This TCR was sampled from a young woman with Graves' hyperthyroidism that later progressed to Graves' ophthalmopathy.

CDR3 DNA sequence: TGCGCCAGCAGAGAGGAGGGGAGTGGGGCCAACGTCCTGACTTTC. Its translation: CASREEGSGANVLTF. The chain links TRBV5-1 to TRBJ2-6; perhaps TRBD2 as D (6 bases). The CDR3 loop spans 15 amino acids. Germline loops: CDR1 SGHRS, CDR2 YFSETQ. V was trimmed by 5 bases and J by 3 bases, leaving 12 bases between them.